A single sample gave rise to the 10 T cell receptor beta chains below, sequenced in a study of blood T cell repertoires in COVID-19. Profiled with immunoSEQ multiplex PCR; TCRdb holds only in-frame clones, not every one. The sample holds some 120,000 clones, approximately 82% seen once. The sequenced material came from peripheral blood. These receptors came from a woman aged 45 to 65 with acute or convalescent COVID-19.

This clone has a handful of counts. The V and J genes are TRBV3-1 (or the pseudogene TRBV3-2) and TRBJ2-5, with TRBD2 matching over 9 bases. Germline V gene data show CDR1 as LGHDT and CDR2 as YNNKEL (reference sequence). V lost 2 bases and J lost 3; bases outside the gene matches: 4. The length of the CDR3 is 15 residues. The CDR3 spells CASSQYVAGEETQYF. Here the CDR3 DNA reads TGTGCCAGCAGCCAATATGTAGCGGGGGAAGAGACCCAGTACTTC.

This clone was observed a single time. V is TRBV3-1 (or the pseudogene TRBV3-2) and J is TRBJ1-4; a possible D gene is TRBD1 (5 bases). Germline loops: CDR1 LGHDT, CDR2 YNNKEL (reference sequence). The CDR3 has 14 residues. The germline V and J ends were trimmed by 1 base and 8 bases, with 11 bases remaining between them. This CDR3 is CASSQGSRGEKLFF. For the CDR3, the DNA is TGTGCCAGCAGCCAAGGTAGCCGGGGGGAAAAACTGTTTTTT.

This clone was recorded a few times. V is TRBV15 and J is TRBJ2-7; D is possibly TRBD2 (6 bases). V was clipped by 4 bases and J by 4 bases, with 23 bases between them. The CDR3 loop spans 17 amino acids. Germline lookup yields CDR1 LNHNV and CDR2 YYDKDF (reference sequence). Here the CDR3 reads CATSKTGRTKGVYEQYF. The DNA of the CDR3 is TGTGCCACCAGCAAGACCGGGAGAACCAAAGGTGTTTACGAGCAGTACTTC.

The chain links TRBV19 to TRBJ2-1, with D possibly matching TRBD1 (5 bases). Germline assignment: CDR1 LNHDA and CDR2 SQIVND (reference sequence). The CDR3 runs 15 residues. V was trimmed by 5 bases and J by 0 bases, leaving 11 bases between them. The CDR3 DNA sequence: TGTGCCAGTAGTGTGACAGCGAGCTCCTACAATGAGCAGTTCTTC. It encodes CASSVTASSYNEQFF.

The chain uses TRBV2 and TRBJ2-1; the D gene is possibly TRBD2 (5 bases). Germline CDR1 and CDR2: SNHLY and FYNNEI. The CDR3 length is 15 residues. Trimming left V 1 base short and J 8 bases short, with 15 bases between. The CDR3 coding sequence is TGTGCCAGCAGTGAAGGTCTGGGAGAAAGGCATGAGCAGTTCTTC. This translates into CASSEGLGERHEQFF. The whole variable domain, remainder taken from reference TRBV2 and TRBJ2-1, is EPEVTQTPSHQVTQMGQEVILRCVPISNHLYFYWYRQILGQKVEFLVSFYNNEISEKSEIFDDQFSVERPDGSNFTLKIRSTKLEDSAMYFCASSEGLGERHEQFFGPGTRLTVL.

This clone was seen once. The rearrangement links TRBV5-1 to TRBJ1-1, with TRBD1 matching over 9 bases. V lost 6 bases to trimming and J lost 6 bases; unmatched junction nucleotides: 6. This CDR3 is built from 13 residues. Germline V CDR1 and CDR2: SGHRS, YFSETQ. The CDR3 DNA is TGCGCCAGCACCCTTACAGGGGGCGCTGAAGCTTTCTTT. Protein: CASTLTGGAEAFF. The full variable domain, its missing parts supplied by reference TRBV5-1 and TRBJ1-1, is KAGVTQTPRYLIKTRGQQVTLSCSPISGHRSVSWYQQTPGQGLQFLFEYFSETQRNKGNFPGRFSGRQFSNSRSEMNVSTLELGDSALYLCASTLTGGAEAFFGQGTRLTVV.

The chain employs TRBV5-1 and TRBJ2-5; a possible D gene is TRBD1 (7 bases). There are 14 residues in the CDR3. CDR1 and CDR2 (germline): SGHRS, YFSETQ. V was trimmed by 0 bases and J by 5 bases, leaving 11 bases between them. The CDR3 loop is CASSLGAGQETQYF. CDR3 bases: TGCGCCAGCAGCTTGGGTGCGGGACAGGAGACCCAGTACTTC.

This chain connects TRBV7-9 to TRBJ1-1; TRBD1 matches at 8 bases. The J segment lost 10 bases and the V segment lost 7 bases, leaving 2 bases of the junction unmatched. CDR3 length: 10 residues. From germline, CDR1 is SEHNR and CDR2 FQNEAQ (reference sequence). Here the CDR3 reads CASTGTGAFF. The CDR3, as DNA: TGTGCCAGCACCGGGACAGGAGCTTTCTTT.

This clone is a singleton in its sample. This chain links TRBV10-3 with TRBJ2-7; a possible D gene is TRBD1 (5 bases). CDR1 and CDR2 from the germline V gene are ENHRY and SYGVKD. V lost 3 bases, J lost 2 bases, and 11 bases lay in between. This CDR3 comprises 14 residues. Written as DNA, the CDR3 is TGTGCCATCAGTGAAGAGAAAGGGGCCTACGAGCAGTACTTC. Amino acid sequence: CAISEEKGAYEQYF.

The gene calls are TRBV19 and TRBJ1-5; TRBD1 matches at 7 bases. This CDR3 is built from 15 residues. After removal of 3 bases from V and 7 bases from J, the junction contained 9 bases not matched to a gene. The germline CDR1 and CDR2 sequences are LNHDA and SQIVND (reference sequence). The CDR3 region is CASSIGGGAVQPQHF. The CDR3, as DNA: TGTGCCAGTAGTATTGGAGGGGGCGCCGTCCAGCCCCAGCATTTT.